These 27 T cell receptor beta chains were all obtained from the same sample, sequenced in a study of a mutant IDH1 vaccine in newly diagnosed glioma. Sample time point: week 11, during vaccination. It was 300 ug of mutant IDH1 20-mer peptide that made up each vaccine dose, given with topical imiquimod. Their target antigens are unknown. Libraries were prepared by immunoSEQ multiplex PCR; TCRdb keeps only in-frame clonotypes and omits some of them. The sample has under 40,000 clones, roughly 78% seen once; the top ten hold approximately 23%. The specimen was PBMCs, collected from a glioma patient whose treatment included an IDH1 peptide vaccine. These receptors all come from a man between 25 and 39 years old with glioma.

V gene TRBV5-1 combines with J gene TRBJ2-1; D gene ambiguous. The germline V gene encodes CDR1 SGHRS and CDR2 YFSETQ. The CDR3 totals 13 residues. V was cut by 5 bases and J by 3 bases, with 9 bases left in between. The CDR3 sequence is CASRQLNYNEQFF. The CDR3 DNA reads as TGCGCCAGCAGGCAGCTGAACTACAATGAGCAGTTCTTC.

The gene calls are TRBV20-1 and TRBJ2-7; D is unresolved. Germline lookup yields CDR1 DFQATT and CDR2 SNEGSKA (reference sequence). The CDR3 consists of 11 residues. Trimming took 6 bases from V and 0 from J, leaving 6 bases between them. CDR3 protein: CSADGSYEQYF. CDR3 sequence (DNA): TGCAGTGCCGACGGCTCCTACGAGCAGTACTTC.

The rearrangement joins TRBV29-1 to TRBJ2-2; weak D call: TRBD2 (5 bases). With 0 bases removed from V and 8 bases from J, the gap between germline ends came to 13 bases. Germline V CDR1 and CDR2: SQVTM, ANQGSEA. The CDR3 length is 14 residues. The CDR3, as DNA: TGCAGCGTTGAAGAGCGGGCCGAGGGAGGGGAGCTGTTTTTT. Its translation: CSVEERAEGGELFF.

The chain couples TRBV6-1 to TRBJ2-3; D gene unclear. V was trimmed by 5 bases and J by 4 bases, leaving 10 bases between them. The CDR3 covers 13 residues. Germline values: CDR1 MNHNS, CDR2 SASEGT. This chain's CDR3 is CASSLGLADTQYF. The CDR3 DNA is TGTGCCAGCAGTTTAGGTCTCGCAGATACGCAGTATTTT.

CDR3 bases: TGTGCCACCAGCAGACGGACATTGGGAACTGGAAACACCATATATTTT. Translated, it gives CATSRRTLGTGNTIYF. The rearrangement uses TRBV15 and TRBJ1-3; possible D gene TRBD1, 5 bases. The germline gives CDR1 LNHNV, CDR2 YYDKDF (reference sequence). V was pared by 2 bases and J by 2 bases, with 13 bases between. This CDR3 is 16 amino acids long.

The rearrangement uses TRBV11-2 and TRBJ2-3; tentative D call: TRBD1 (6 bases). V was pared by 5 bases and J by 2 bases, with 14 bases between. Germline V gene sequence: CDR1 SGHAT, CDR2 FQNNGV. The CDR3 spans 15 residues. CDR3 protein: CASSRMDSITDTQYF. CDR3 nucleotide sequence: TGTGCCAGCAGCCGTATGGACAGCATCACAGATACGCAGTATTTT.

CDR3 coding DNA: TGTGCCAGCAGTTTATGGACAGGGGCTTGGACCACCGGGGAGCTGTTTTTT. Translated, it gives CASSLWTGAWTTGELFF. This rearrangement joins TRBV27 to TRBJ2-2; 9 bases agree with TRBD1. Germline V gene lookup returns CDR1 MNHEY and CDR2 SMNVEV (reference sequence). Trimming cost V 1 base and J 4 bases; bases outside gene matches: 7. The CDR3 spans 17 residues.

The rearrangement joins TRBV6-5 to TRBJ1-1, with a tentative D call TRBD1 (5 bases). The CDR3 sequence is 14 residues long. Trimming took off 6 bases at V and 6 bases at J, with 17 bases between the two ends. Germline loops: CDR1 MNHEY, CDR2 SVGAGI. CDR3 coding DNA: TGTGCCAGCAGCTGGGGCGGAGTTGGGGCTGAAGCTTTCTTT. Translated: CASSWGGVGAEAFF.

The genes are TRBV19 and TRBJ2-2; 9 bases align to TRBD1. V lost 10 bases to trimming and J lost 3 bases; unmatched junction nucleotides: 6. This CDR3 contains 14 residues. Germline V CDR1 and CDR2: LNHDA, SQIVND (reference sequence). The CDR3 DNA is TGTGCCACCGGGGACAGGGTATACACCGGGGAGCTGTTTTTT. It yields the protein CATGDRVYTGELFF.

The gene calls are TRBV5-1 and TRBJ2-3; a possible D gene is TRBD2 (5 bases). Deletions cut 4 bases from V and 0 bases from J, with 15 bases between. Germline CDR1 is SGHRS and CDR2 is YFSETQ. The CDR3 is made up of 16 amino acids. This CDR3 is CASSRGSRVSTDTQYF. The CDR3 nucleotides read TGCGCCAGCAGCCGGGGATCGAGGGTTAGCACAGATACGCAGTATTTT.

The chain links TRBV25-1 to TRBJ2-2, with 11 bases lining up with TRBD2. Germline CDR1 and CDR2: MGHDK and SYGVNS. This CDR3 spans 16 amino acids. Trimming took 4 bases from V and 1 from J; bases not matched to a gene: 2. CDR3 protein: CASSAGLAENTGELFF. In nucleotides, the CDR3 is TGTGCCAGCAGTGCGGGACTAGCGGAGAACACCGGGGAGCTGTTTTTT.

This chain uses TRBV4-1 with TRBJ1-6; D possibly corresponds to TRBD1 (5 bases). With 1 base removed from V and 7 bases from J, the gap between germline ends came to 14 bases. Germline CDR1 MGHRA, CDR2 YSYEKL. The CDR3 is 16 residues long. The CDR3 DNA follows: TGCGCCAGCAGCCAAGTCTGGGGACCGGAAAATTCACCCCTCCACTTT. This translates into CASSQVWGPENSPLHF.

The J gene is TRBJ2-2, the V gene TRBV27, with D hard to call. CDR3 length equals 12 residues. V was clipped by 3 bases and J by 5 bases, with 4 bases between them. Germline V gene data show CDR1 as MNHEY and CDR2 as SMNVEV (reference sequence). The CDR3, as DNA: TGTGCCAGCAGTTTCACAACCGGGGAGCTGTTTTTT. Its protein product is CASSFTTGELFF.

The chain carries TRBV18 and TRBJ2-5; D remains unclear. Trimming left V 0 bases short and J 1 base short, with 9 bases between. This CDR3 contains 15 residues. CDR1 is KGHSH and CDR2 is LQKENI in the germline V gene. The CDR3 bases are TGTGCCAGCTCACCACCGGTAGGGTCCCAAGAGACCCAGTACTTC. Translated, it gives CASSPPVGSQETQYF.

The chain employs TRBV7-9 and TRBJ1-2; D call uncertain. The CDR3 length is 13 residues. V was shortened by 1 base and J by 8 bases, with 11 bases between the two germline ends. Germline CDR1 SEHNR, CDR2 FQNEAQ (reference sequence). This chain's CDR3 is CASSLGSRRGYTF. The CDR3 DNA reads as TGTGCCAGCAGCTTAGGGAGCAGGCGGGGCTACACCTTC. The full variable domain, rest sourced from reference TRBV7-9 and TRBJ1-2, is DTGVSQNPRHKITKRGQNVTFRCDPISEHNRLYWYRQTLGQGPEFLTYFQNEAQLEKSRLLSDRFSAERPKGSFSTLEIQRTEQGDSAMYLCASSLGSRRGYTFGSGTRLTVV.

The rearrangement uses TRBV9 and TRBJ2-3; D is possibly TRBD2 (6 bases). The germline V gene has CDR1 SGDLS and CDR2 YYNGEE. V lost 7 bases to trimming and J lost 2 bases, with 14 bases between them. The CDR3 is 14 amino acids. The CDR3 spells CASARDWNTDTQYF. The CDR3 DNA follows: TGTGCCAGCGCCCGGGACTGGAACACAGATACGCAGTATTTT.

V usage is TRBV2 and J usage is TRBJ2-1; D possibly corresponds to TRBD2 (5 bases). V was shortened by 5 bases and J by 6 bases, with 11 bases between the two germline ends. The CDR3 length is 13 residues. CDR1 is SNHLY, CDR2 FYNNEI, per germline. CDR3 DNA sequence: TGTGCCAGCAGTACCGGGGTCCTCAATGAGCAGTTCTTC. Translation: CASSTGVLNEQFF.

This clone was detected only a few times. The CDR3 reads CASSQTPTGGYGYTF. As DNA, the CDR3 is TGCGCCAGCAGCCAAACGCCGACAGGGGGTTATGGCTACACCTTC. This chain joins TRBV4-3 and TRBJ1-2; 9 nucleotides agree with TRBD1. Germline trimming cut 2 bases from V and 5 bases from J; bases unmatched to any gene: 6. The germline V gene encodes CDR1 LGHNA and CDR2 YSLEER. This CDR3 contains 15 residues.

The genes are TRBV13 and TRBJ1-6, with D maybe TRBD1 (6 bases). CDR3 length: 15 amino acids. CDR1 and CDR2 from the germline V gene are PRHDT and FYEKMQ (reference sequence). V lost 3 bases and J lost 6, with 12 bases in between. Here the CDR3 DNA reads TGTGCCAGCAGCTTTGGGGGCCCGCTTAATTCACCCCTCCACTTT. Translation gives CASSFGGPLNSPLHF.

This clone was detected only once. Here the CDR3 reads CASSLSPSGYEQYF. The CDR3 DNA sequence: TGTGCCAGCAGTTTAAGCCCTAGCGGCTACGAGCAGTACTTC. The chain couples TRBV27 to TRBJ2-7, with TRBD2 matching over 7 bases. With 2 bases clipped from V and 3 bases from J, the junction kept 4 bases outside the gene matches. This CDR3 is built from 14 residues. The germline gives CDR1 MNHEY, CDR2 SMNVEV (reference sequence).

Only one count was recorded for this clone. The chain joins TRBV5-1 to TRBJ2-1, with a possible D match to TRBD1 (6 bases). This CDR3 spans 14 amino acids. Trimming shortened V by 0 bases and J by 12 bases, and 16 bases separated the two germline ends. Germline V gene data show CDR1 as SGHRS and CDR2 as YFSETQ. The CDR3 here is CASSLEDSSLRQFF. The DNA of the CDR3 is TGCGCCAGCAGCTTGGAGGACAGCTCCTTGAGGCAGTTCTTC. Full variable domain (outside the CDR3, taken from reference TRBV5-1 and TRBJ2-1): KAGVTQTPRYLIKTRGQQVTLSCSPISGHRSVSWYQQTPGQGLQFLFEYFSETQRNKGNFPGRFSGRQFSNSRSEMNVSTLELGDSALYLCASSLEDSSLRQFFGPGTRLTVL.

The V call is TRBV5-1, the J call TRBJ2-1; 7 nucleotides align to TRBD2. This CDR3 region has 17 residues. The ends lost 0 bases at V and 8 bases at J; junction bases unmatched: 14. CDR1 and CDR2 (germline): SGHRS, YFSETQ. The CDR3 reads CASSLVGWGGPEDEQFF. CDR3 DNA sequence: TGCGCCAGCAGCTTGGTGGGGTGGGGGGGACCCGAGGATGAGCAGTTCTTC.

The chain is built from TRBV7-9 and TRBJ2-7, with TRBD1 matching over 8 bases. The V gene's germline CDR1 is SEHNR and CDR2 FQNEAQ (reference sequence). The CDR3 length is 16 residues. Trimming took 0 bases from V and 5 from J; bases not matched to a gene: 9. The DNA for the CDR3 is TGTGCCAGCAGCTTAGCGCATGCGACAGGGGAGGACGAGCAGTACTTC. Its protein product is CASSLAHATGEDEQYF.

The rearrangement joins TRBV29-1 to TRBJ2-7, with 8 bases fitting TRBD1. This CDR3 region has 14 residues. Germline loops: CDR1 SQVTM, CDR2 ANQGSEA. V trimming: 3 bases; J trimming: 5 bases; junction bases outside the gene matches: 9. The CDR3 coding sequence is TGCAGCGTTGATCCCGGACAGGGTGGTAACGAGCAGTACTTC. Encoded protein: CSVDPGQGGNEQYF.

The rearrangement joins TRBV5-1 to TRBJ1-5; tentative D call: TRBD1 (5 bases). V was pared by 2 bases and J by 0 bases, with 9 bases between. The CDR3 spans 15 residues. Germline V CDR1 and CDR2: SGHRS, YFSETQ. Written as DNA, the CDR3 is TGCGCCAGCAGCTTAGATACAGGTAGCAATCAGCCCCAGCATTTT. Its protein product is CASSLDTGSNQPQHF.

This clone showed up just a few times. The V and J genes are TRBV6-1 and TRBJ2-7; D may correspond to TRBD1 or TRBD2 (5 bases each). Trimming cost V 4 bases and J 5 bases, with 18 bases left between them. The CDR3 runs 15 residues. Germline V gives CDR1 MNHNS, CDR2 SASEGT. The CDR3: CASSGGTFASNEQYF. CDR3 nucleotide sequence: TGTGCCAGCAGTGGAGGGACCTTCGCTTCGAACGAGCAGTACTTC.

This sequence joins TRBV5-1 and TRBJ2-1; 9 positions agree with TRBD1. Germline CDR1 is SGHRS and CDR2 is YFSETQ. Germline trimming cut 4 bases from V and 6 bases from J; bases unmatched to any gene: 5. This CDR3 region has 14 residues. Here the CDR3 reads CASSPTGGRNEQFF. The CDR3 DNA is TGCGCCAGCAGCCCGACAGGGGGACGCAATGAGCAGTTCTTC.